These 11 T cell receptor beta chains share one sample of origin, sequenced in a study of blood T cells in healthy people across ages. It was with a sample-barcoded 5' primer and a J-beta primer mix that a second PCR of roughly 7 to 12 cycles was run. TCRdb re-called the 5' RACE reads through MiXCR, storing one row per CDR3 protein. The repertoire includes around 1,000,000 distinct CDR3 sequences, more than 30% of them detected once, and about an eighth sits in the top ten. The specimen was blood. These receptors all stem from a man younger than 30 in good health.

The V call is TRBV4-3, the J call TRBJ2-1; tentative D call: TRBD2 (5 bases). V was cut by 1 base and J by 4 bases, with 11 bases left in between. This CDR3 is built from 15 residues. Per the germline V gene, CDR1 is LGHNA and CDR2 is YSLEER. CDR3 loop: CASSQGRAGYNEQFF. The DNA of the CDR3 is TGCGCCAGCAGCCAAGGACGCGCGGGTTACAATGAGCAGTTCTTC.

The rearrangement joins TRBV6-2 or TRBV6-3 to TRBJ2-7; either TRBD1 or TRBD2 may supply D (5 bases each). The better agreement between TRBJ2-5 and the DNA end casts doubt on the J call. The CDR3 is made up of 14 amino acids. Germline-derived CDR1 and CDR2 are MNHEY and SVGEGT. The CDR3 region is CASSEGPFQETQYF. In nucleotides, the CDR3 is TGTGCCAGCAGTGAGGGACCGTTTCAAGAGACCCAGTACTTC.

J is TRBJ2-5 and V is TRBV20-1; no firm D call. The CDR3 covers 14 residues. Germline values: CDR1 DFQATT, CDR2 SNEGSKA (reference sequence). Trimming pared 6 bases from V and 5 bases from J, leaving 19 bases between. CDR3 bases: TGCAGTGCAAAGCTTGGGGATCGAAGGGAGACCCAGTACTTC. Its protein is CSAKLGDRRETQYF.

The chain joins TRBV27 to TRBJ1-2, with 9 bases aligning to TRBD1. V trimming: 5 bases; J trimming: 4 bases; junction bases outside the gene matches: 8. CDR1 MNHEY and CDR2 SMNVEV come from the germline V gene (reference sequence). CDR3 length equals 15 residues. The CDR3 region is CASSATGGDVYGYTF. The CDR3 nucleotides are TGTGCCAGCAGTGCTACAGGGGGCGACGTCTATGGCTACACCTTC.

This clonotype came up many times. V is TRBV5-1 and J is TRBJ1-4; D is unclear. The CDR3 sequence is 16 residues long. V lost 0 bases, J lost 0 bases, and 9 bases lay in between. Germline CDR1 SGHRS, CDR2 YFSETQ. This CDR3 is CASSLADGATNEKLFF. Here the CDR3 DNA reads TGCGCCAGCAGCTTGGCCGACGGCGCAACTAATGAAAAACTGTTTTTT.

The CDR3 loop reads CASSFAGTLTDTQYF. The CDR3 DNA reads as TGTGCCAGCAGCTTTGCGGGGACTCTCACAGATACGCAGTATTTT. The J gene is TRBJ2-3, the V gene TRBV7-2; a possible D gene is TRBD2 (6 bases). Trimming removed 3 bases at V and 2 bases at J, with 12 bases between. The CDR3 is made up of 15 amino acids. CDR1 is SGHTA and CDR2 is FQGNSA in the germline V gene.

This clonotype was recorded only once. This chain connects TRBV9 to TRBJ2-3; D is perhaps TRBD1 (6 bases). Per the germline V gene, CDR1 is SGDLS and CDR2 is YYNGEE. This CDR3 spans 16 amino acids. V gave up 1 base and J gave up 1 base, with 13 bases separating them. The CDR3 region has the DNA TGTGCCAGCAGCGTACGACAGGAACCTGGCACAGATACGCAGTATTTT. This codes for CASSVRQEPGTDTQYF.

The rearrangement uses TRBV6-1 and TRBJ2-5, with D maybe TRBD1 (6 bases). The V end lost 7 bases, the J end lost 3 bases, and 18 bases lay between the germline ends. Germline V CDR1 and CDR2: MNHNS, SASEGT. The CDR3 runs to 15 residues. The CDR3 DNA is TGTGCCAGCAATCGTGGCAGGGGCATCAAAGAGACCCAGTACTTC. It specifies CASNRGRGIKETQYF.

On this clonotype: Compared with germline, one end of the junction differs, possibly owing to a read error. This chain uses TRBV5-4 with TRBJ2-5, with 8 bases lining up with TRBD1. This CDR3 has 14 residues. Per germline, CDR1 SGHNT and CDR2 YYREEE (reference sequence). CDR3 in amino acids: CASSMDRVQETLYF. In DNA form, the CDR3 reads TGTGCCAGCAGCATGGACAGGGTCCAAGAGACCCTGTACTTC.

The rearrangement joins TRBV2 to TRBJ1-2, with 7 positions matching TRBD1. V lost 1 base to trimming and J lost 5 bases; unmatched junction nucleotides: 4. Looked up from germline, CDR1 is SNHLY and CDR2 is FYNNEI. The CDR3 contains 14 residues. CDR3 protein: CASSEETGPYGYTF. CDR3 DNA sequence: TGTGCCAGCAGTGAAGAGACAGGGCCATATGGCTACACCTTC. Based on the CDR3 plus reference TRBV2 and TRBJ1-2, the full variable domain is EPEVTQTPSHQVTQMGQEVILRCVPISNHLYFYWYRQILGQKVEFLVSFYNNEISEKSEIFDDQFSVERPDGSNFTLKIRSTKLEDSAMYFCASSEETGPYGYTFGSGTRLTVV.

In the case of this clonotype: A read error may produce the germline difference seen at one junction end. J is TRBJ2-2 and V is TRBV4-2, with D perhaps matching TRBD2 (6 bases). The V gene's germline CDR1 is LGHNA and CDR2 YNFKEQ. This CDR3 has 17 residues. CDR3 amino acids: CAGSQEEASANTGELFF. The CDR3 DNA reads as TGTGCCGGCAGCCAAGAGGAGGCTAGCGCGAACACCGGGGAGCTGTTTTTT.